Shown below are 2 T cell receptor beta chains from a single sample sequenced in a study of blood T cell repertoires in COVID-19. Only in-frame clones appear in the TCRdb table, and some are missing; sequencing was by immunoSEQ multiplex PCR. This table holds 70,000 or so clones, 82% found once. Sequenced material: peripheral blood. The receptors derive from a human donor in a cohort sampled during active COVID-19.

The CDR3 sequence is CASGPTGSSYEQYF. As DNA, the CDR3 is TGTGCTAGTGGGCCGACAGGGAGTTCCTACGAGCAGTACTTC. The chain recombines TRBV12-5 with TRBJ2-7; 7 bases match TRBD1. CDR3 length: 14 amino acids. Germline V lookup: CDR1 LGHNT, CDR2 FRNRAP. Trimming at V came to 6 bases and at J to 1 base, leaving 6 bases not matched to a gene.

The chain uses TRBV10-3 and TRBJ1-1; TRBD1 matches at 7 bases. Germline trimming cut 10 bases from V and 4 bases from J; bases unmatched to any gene: 6. The CDR3 sequence is 12 residues long. In germline, CDR1 is ENHRY, CDR2 SYGVKD. The CDR3 sequence: CATETGLTEAFF. In DNA form, the CDR3 reads TGTGCCACGGAGACAGGGCTCACTGAAGCTTTCTTT.